This entry lists 2 T cell receptor beta chains sequenced from one sample in a study of shared clonotypes between healthy human individuals. Naive CD8 isolation took CD45RO-negative cells positively selected for CCR7 and excluded terminally differentiated effector memory CD45RA+ cells. TCRdb's table, derived via immunoSEQ multiplex PCR, lists solely in-frame clones and lacks some. The data contain some 2.1 million clones, about 95% of them singletons. The sample was naive CD8+ T cells sorted from blood. All receptors come from a man aged 18 to 29 in good health.

V usage is TRBV6-6 and J usage is TRBJ1-6, with TRBD1 as a possible D gene (5 bases). V gave up 0 bases and J gave up 10 bases, with 16 bases separating them. CDR3 length: 16 amino acids. Germline loops: CDR1 MNHNY, CDR2 SVGAGI (reference sequence). CDR3 region: CASSYSSPRGDSPLHF. The CDR3 coding sequence is TGTGCCAGCAGTTACTCGAGTCCCCGGGGGGACTCACCCCTCCACTTT.

The chain recombines TRBV7-2 with TRBJ2-7; TRBD1 might be the D (6 bases). V lost 5 bases to trimming and J lost 2 bases, with 13 bases between them. Germline CDR1 reads SGHTA; CDR2 reads FQGNSA. This CDR3 comprises 14 residues. The CDR3, as DNA: TGTGCCAGCAGCCACCTGGACAGAACCTACGAGCAGTACTTC. Translated: CASSHLDRTYEQYF.